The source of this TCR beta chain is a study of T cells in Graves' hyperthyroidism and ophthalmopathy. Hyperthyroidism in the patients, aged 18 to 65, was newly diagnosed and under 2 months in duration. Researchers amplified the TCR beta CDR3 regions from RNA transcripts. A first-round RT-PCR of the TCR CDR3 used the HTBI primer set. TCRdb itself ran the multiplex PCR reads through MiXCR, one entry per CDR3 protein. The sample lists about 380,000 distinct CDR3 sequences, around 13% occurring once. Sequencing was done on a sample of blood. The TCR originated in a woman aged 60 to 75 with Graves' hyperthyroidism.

The CDR3 DNA reads TGTGCCTGGAGTCCCCCGGGGAGGGATAATTCACCCCTCCACTTT. It codes for CAWSPPGRDNSPLHF. The V gene is TRBV30, the J gene TRBJ1-6; D not certain. Trimming left V 2 bases short and J 5 bases short, with 13 bases between. Germline V CDR1 and CDR2: GTSNPN, SVGIG (reference sequence). The CDR3 extends over 15 amino acids.